This T cell receptor beta chain was identified in a study of T cells after yellow fever vaccination. Study background: SMART-Seq v4 Ultra Low Input handled preparation of low-cell-number fractions. Study-level findings and limits: Abundant clonotypes from the bulk population could have been carried over as contaminants into FACS-sorted repertoires. The secondary response was weaker but peaked faster, day 5 versus 15.

This clonotype was seen only a few times. What it binds is not known. The CDR3 consists of 12 residues. From germline, CDR1 is SGHTA and CDR2 FQGNSA. With 4 bases removed from V and 2 bases from J, the gap between germline ends came to 6 bases. By 5'RACE template switching, TCR cDNA was produced, with a universal primer site and UMIs added in the process. Using its own MiXCR run on the 5' RACE reads, TCRdb lists one record per CDR3 protein. Of fewer than 400,000 distinct CDR3 sequences in the sample, roughly 6.1% were seen once. The V call is TRBV7-2, the J call TRBJ2-7, with D unresolved. The sequence was collected from a man aged 25 to 40 who received the YFV17D yellow fever vaccine. Sequenced here: PBMCs, sampled 5 days after the yellow fever booster vaccination. CDR3 nucleotides: TGTGCCAGCAGCTCTCGGGCCTACGAGCAGTACTTC. Residues: CASSSRAYEQYF.